The rows below give T cell receptor beta chains drawn from one sample of a study of T cell responses to AZD1222 COVID-19 vaccine. Generated by immunoSEQ multiplex PCR, the TCRdb table keeps only in-frame clones and is missing some. The sample lists about 180,000 clones, around 90% occurring once. Sequenced material: peripheral blood, taken on day 0 of AZD1222 vaccination. The receptors come from an adult in good health. Both conserved end residues are part of each CDR3. D genes are given only for firm matches. Rows give clone size only sometimes, using once, few, many, or a class for an expanded clone.

>-|-|TRBV10-1|TRBJ1-2
CASSPGTDYGYTF
TGCGCCAGCAGCCCTGGGACGGACTATGGCTACACCTTC
>TRBD1|-|TRBV7-9|TRBJ2-7
CASSLAESGTGYEQYF
TGTGCCAGCAGCTTAGCTGAATCCGGGACAGGCTACGAGCAGTACTTC
>-|-|TRBV14|TRBJ2-7
CASSHGGTEQYF
TGTGCCAGCAGCCATGGCGGAACCGAGCAGTACTTC
>-|-|TRBV19|TRBJ1-2
CASRAGGYGYTF
TGTGCCAGTAGGGCCGGAGGGTATGGCTACACCTTC
>TRBD1|-|TRBV6-2/TRBV6-3|TRBJ2-1
CASSSRDRANEQFF
TGTGCCAGCAGTTCCAGGGACAGGGCGAATGAGCAGTTCTTC
>-|once|TRBV2|TRBJ1-4
CASSRDKLNEKLFF
TGTGCCAGCAGCCGGGACAAACTCAATGAAAAACTGTTTTTT
>-|-|TRBV5-1|TRBJ1-3
CASSLDLDGSGNTIYF
TGCGCCAGCAGCTTGGACCTGGACGGCTCTGGAAACACCATATATTTT
>-|-|TRBV7-9|TRBJ1-2
CASSLESEYGYTF
TGTGCCAGCAGCTTAGAATCGGAGTATGGCTACACCTTC
>TRBD2|once|TRBV3-1/TRBV3-2|TRBJ2-1
CASSQGLASNEQFF
TGTGCCAGCAGCCAGGGACTAGCGAGCAATGAGCAGTTCTTC
>TRBD1|-|TRBV7-6|TRBJ1-6
CASSPGTDNSPLHF
TGTGCCAGCAGCCCCGGGACAGACAATTCACCCCTCCACTTT
>-|-|TRBV10-3|TRBJ2-7
CAISEDRNEQYF
TGTGCCATCAGTGAAGACAGAAACGAGCAGTACTTC
>-|-|TRBV11-2|TRBJ2-2
CASSLGQNTGELFF
TGTGCCAGCAGCTTGGGACAAAACACCGGGGAGCTGTTTTTT
>-|-|TRBV7-9|TRBJ1-1
CASSLSGWVNTEAFF
TGTGCCAGCAGCTTATCGGGGTGGGTGAACACTGAAGCTTTCTTT
>-|once|TRBV5-1|TRBJ1-2
CASGSEYGYTF
TGCGCCAGCGGAAGCGAATATGGCTACACCTTC
>TRBD1|-|TRBV6-6|TRBJ1-2
CASRTGGAGGYTF
TGTGCCAGCAGGACAGGGGGCGCCGGGGGCTACACCTTC
>TRBD1|few|TRBV2|TRBJ2-7
CASSSLQGNSYEQYF
TGTGCCAGCAGCAGCCTACAGGGGAATTCCTACGAGCAGTACTTC
>-|-|TRBV5-6|TRBJ2-7
CASSFRRGKGAYEQYF
TGTGCCAGCAGCTTCCGTCGGGGGAAGGGGGCCTACGAGCAGTACTTC
>-|-|TRBV7-6|TRBJ2-3
CASSLGGPGASTDTQYF
TGTGCCAGCAGCTTAGGGGGCCCGGGGGCCTCCACAGATACGCAGTATTTT
>-|-|TRBV28|TRBJ1-2
CASSFGGSGYTF
TGTGCCAGCAGTTTCGGAGGAAGCGGCTACACCTTC
>-|-|TRBV19|TRBJ1-5
CASSPVTGFRSNQPQHF
TGTGCCAGTAGTCCTGTCACAGGGTTCAGGAGCAATCAGCCCCAGCATTTT
>-|-|TRBV19|TRBJ2-2
CASSTLRLGELFF
TGTGCCAGTAGTACTTTACGCCTCGGGGAGCTGTTTTTT
>-|-|TRBV29-1|TRBJ2-7
CSVTRGPEQYF
TGCAGCGTGACCAGGGGTCCCGAGCAGTACTTC
>-|once|TRBV2|TRBJ1-1
CASSEAGIPLEAFF
TGTGCCAGCAGTGAAGCAGGGATTCCCCTTGAAGCTTTCTTT
>-|-|TRBV2|TRBJ1-4
CASNVAQGRNEKLFF
TGTGCCAGCAACGTAGCCCAGGGCAGGAATGAAAAACTGTTTTTT
>-|-|TRBV28|TRBJ1-5
CASSLRGAGSFNSNQPQHF
TGTGCCAGCAGTTTAAGGGGGGCAGGGAGTTTTAATAGCAATCAGCCCCAGCATTTT
>-|-|TRBV30|TRBJ1-1
CAWSPWGTEAFF
TGTGCCTGGAGTCCTTGGGGCACTGAAGCTTTCTTT
>-|-|TRBV29-1|TRBJ2-5
CSVGWGQQETQYF
TGCAGCGTTGGGTGGGGGCAGCAAGAGACCCAGTACTTC
>-|-|TRBV3-1/TRBV3-2|TRBJ2-5
CASSQEGGHRETQYF
TGTGCCAGCAGCCAAGAAGGGGGGCACCGAGAGACCCAGTACTTC
>-|-|TRBV7-9|TRBJ2-1
CASSLMGAEQFF
TGTGCCAGCAGCTTAATGGGGGCTGAGCAGTTCTTC
>-|-|TRBV5-4|TRBJ1-2
CASSLLAGAYGYTF
TGTGCCAGCAGCTTACTCGCTGGGGCTTATGGCTACACCTTC
>-|once|TRBV6-5|TRBJ2-7
CASNLYYEQYF
TGTGCCAGCAACCTATACTACGAGCAGTACTTC
>-|once|TRBV28|TRBJ1-1
CASSSGAQNTEAFF
TGTGCCAGCAGCTCCGGGGCCCAGAACACTGAAGCTTTCTTT
>-|-|TRBV5-4|TRBJ2-7
CASSLDPVGEQYF
TGTGCCAGCAGCTTGGACCCCGTAGGCGAGCAGTACTTC
>-|-|TRBV29-1|TRBJ1-1
CSAKNTEAFF
TGCAGCGCCAAGAACACTGAAGCTTTCTTT
>TRBD1|-|TRBV5-5|TRBJ1-1
CASSLVGTGNTEAFF
TGTGCCAGCAGCTTGGTTGGGACAGGGAACACTGAAGCTTTCTTT